Below are 32 T cell receptor beta chains sequenced from a single sample in a study of blood T cell repertoires in COVID-19. The assay was immunoSEQ multiplex PCR, and TCRdb's table has in-frame clones only and misses some. The sample lists some 40,000 clones; roughly 80% were seen once. Sequenced material: peripheral blood. The receptors come from a man aged 65-85 years with acute or convalescent COVID-19.

The chain combines TRBV3-1 (or the pseudogene TRBV3-2) with TRBJ2-7; D might be TRBD1 (6 bases). Germline CDR1 and CDR2: LGHDT and YNNKEL (reference sequence). Trimming shortened V by 7 bases and J by 1 base, and 17 bases separated the two germline ends. The CDR3 extends over 15 amino acids. The CDR3 reads CASTRGGPRSYEQYF. Here the CDR3 DNA reads TGTGCCAGCACCCGAGGGGGACCCCGATCCTACGAGCAGTACTTC.

This chain uses TRBV28 with TRBJ1-3; 8 bases line up with TRBD1. Germline CDR1 MDHEN, CDR2 SYDVKM. The V segment lost 6 bases and the J segment 3 bases; nucleotides outside the gene matches: 4. This CDR3 region has 14 residues. The CDR3: CASSPQGVGNTIYF. As DNA, the CDR3 is TGTGCCAGCAGCCCACAGGGGGTTGGAAACACCATATATTTT.

The chain links TRBV28 to TRBJ1-4; D is ambiguous. Deletions cut 3 bases from V and 8 bases from J, with 13 bases between. The CDR3 sequence is 14 residues long. Germline CDR1 reads MDHEN; CDR2 reads SYDVKM. The CDR3: CASSLGRGWEKLFF. CDR3 DNA: TGTGCCAGCAGTTTGGGGAGAGGTTGGGAAAAACTGTTTTTT.

Only a few counts were recorded for this clone. This chain connects TRBV27 to TRBJ1-2, with 10 nucleotides matching TRBD1. The CDR3 is 15 amino acids. Germline CDR1 reads MNHEY; CDR2 reads SMNVEV (reference sequence). V was pared by 2 bases and J by 8 bases, with 8 bases of the junction left unmatched. The CDR3 DNA reads as TGTGCCAGCAGTTTAAGGGGGACAGGGGCAGTCGGCTACACCTTC. This sequence encodes CASSLRGTGAVGYTF.

This chain joins TRBV18 and TRBJ2-7; 7 positions agree with TRBD1. After removal of 0 bases from V and 5 bases from J, the junction contained 7 bases not matched to a gene. The CDR3 length is 15 residues. The germline gives CDR1 KGHSH, CDR2 LQKENI. CDR3 bases: TGTGCCAGCTCACCACCTGCAGCAGGGGGAAACGAGCAGTACTTC. Protein sequence: CASSPPAAGGNEQYF.

The J gene is TRBJ2-3, the V gene TRBV6-4, with 9 positions matching TRBD2. The germline CDR1 and CDR2 sequences are MRHNA and SNTAGT. The V segment lost 3 bases and the J segment 4 bases; nucleotides outside the gene matches: 5. The CDR3 loop spans 15 amino acids. The CDR3 is CASSERAGGPDTQYF. The CDR3 bases are TGTGCCAGCAGTGAAAGGGCGGGGGGGCCAGATACGCAGTATTTT.

The chain joins TRBV7-9 to TRBJ1-1, with 8 nucleotides matching TRBD1. This CDR3 spans 14 amino acids. CDR1 and CDR2 (germline): SEHNR, FQNEAQ (reference sequence). V lost 5 bases and J lost 1; bases outside the gene matches: 3. The CDR3 DNA reads TGTGCCAGCAGCATAGGGACAGGGAACACTGAAGCTTTCTTT. This gives the protein CASSIGTGNTEAFF.

V usage is TRBV2 and J usage is TRBJ2-7; 8 bases are shared with TRBD2. The CDR3 contains 16 residues. V trimming: 6 bases; J trimming: 2 bases; junction bases outside the gene matches: 12. Germline CDR1 SNHLY, CDR2 FYNNEI. The CDR3 DNA follows: TGTGCCAGCAGCAAAGGGCGGGGGGCGATCGCCTACGAGCAGTACTTC. Its translation: CASSKGRGAIAYEQYF. The full variable domain, rest sourced from reference TRBV2 and TRBJ2-7, is EPEVTQTPSHQVTQMGQEVILRCVPISNHLYFYWYRQILGQKVEFLVSFYNNEISEKSEIFDDQFSVERPDGSNFTLKIRSTKLEDSAMYFCASSKGRGAIAYEQYFGPGTRLTVT.

This chain connects TRBV5-1 to TRBJ1-1; TRBD1 agrees at 7 bases. The CDR3 totals 15 residues. Germline CDR1 reads SGHRS; CDR2 reads YFSETQ. J gave up 3 bases and V 4 bases, and 9 bases lay outside the gene matches. The CDR3 DNA reads as TGCGCCAGCAGCCCGTGGACAGGAGGGGACACTGAAGCTTTCTTT. Its translation is CASSPWTGGDTEAFF.

The chain employs TRBV4-3 and TRBJ1-2, with TRBD1 matching 8 bases. Germline-derived CDR1 and CDR2 are LGHNA and YSLEER. The trim removed 2 bases at V and 4 bases at J, leaving 3 bases unmatched. The CDR3 extends over 14 amino acids. The CDR3 is CASSQPGTGYGYTF. For the CDR3, the DNA is TGCGCCAGCAGCCAACCCGGGACAGGCTATGGCTACACCTTC.

V usage is TRBV19 and J usage is TRBJ2-1, with TRBD1 identical over 7 bases. This CDR3 spans 18 amino acids. The V and J ends lost 4 bases and 0 bases, in that order; junction bases with no gene match: 12. Germline values: CDR1 LNHDA, CDR2 SQIVND (reference sequence). In DNA, the CDR3 is TGTGCCAGTAGTAAAAAACCCGGGACAGTTCCCTCCTACAATGAGCAGTTCTTC. It codes for CASSKKPGTVPSYNEQFF.

As DNA, the CDR3 is TGTGCCAGCAGCTTAGCGCAGGGGGCCGGAAACACCATATATTTT. Amino acid sequence: CASSLAQGAGNTIYF. The chain has TRBV7-9 and TRBJ1-3, with 8 nucleotides matching TRBD1. The germline V gene encodes CDR1 SEHNR and CDR2 FQNEAQ (reference sequence). The CDR3 is 15 amino acids. Trimming cost V 0 bases and J 4 bases; bases outside gene matches: 2. The complete variable domain, with remaining parts taken from reference TRBV7-9 and TRBJ1-3, reads DTGVSQNPRHKITKRGQNVTFRCDPISEHNRLYWYRQTLGQGPEFLTYFQNEAQLEKSRLLSDRFSAERPKGSFSTLEIQRTEQGDSAMYLCASSLAQGAGNTIYFGEGSWLTVV.

The chain carries TRBV6-2 or TRBV6-3 and TRBJ2-6; 7 bases align to TRBD1. CDR3 size: 14 residues. CDR1 and CDR2 (germline): MNHEY, SVGEGT. The J segment lost 3 bases and the V segment lost 5 bases, leaving 1 base of the junction unmatched. The CDR3 spells CASSTGDGANVLTF. DNA of the CDR3: TGTGCCAGCAGTACAGGGGATGGGGCCAACGTCCTGACTTTC.

The chain is built from TRBV11-3 and TRBJ2-3; TRBD2 is a possible D gene (6 bases). Between the trimmed V and J ends, which lost 6 bases and 2 bases, there was a span of 18 bases. CDR1 and CDR2 from the germline V gene are SGHNT and YENEEA. This CDR3 is 16 amino acids long. In DNA form, the CDR3 reads TGTGCCAGCAGTCCCTCCGGGGGAGGCAACACAGATACGCAGTATTTT. Amino acids: CASSPSGGGNTDTQYF.

The genes are TRBV23-1 and TRBJ1-2; D remains unclear. TRBV23-1 carries the ORF label, with uncertain function. V gave up 0 bases and J gave up 3 bases, with 11 bases separating them. CDR3 length: 15 residues. CDR3: CASSQSNMPHYGYTF. Here the CDR3 DNA reads TGCGCCAGCAGTCAATCCAACATGCCCCACTATGGCTACACCTTC.

This clone counts as medium-sized. The chain carries TRBV19 and TRBJ2-7; TRBD1 agrees at 8 bases. Per the germline V gene, CDR1 is LNHDA and CDR2 is SQIVND (reference sequence). This CDR3 contains 16 residues. The trim removed 5 bases at V and 5 bases at J, leaving 14 bases unmatched. CDR3 nucleotides: TGTGCCAGTAGTCCAAACCCTGGACAGGGAATACACGAGCAGTACTTC. It translates to CASSPNPGQGIHEQYF.

This clone turned up a few times. One junction end does not reproduce the germline sequence, and a read error may be involved. J is TRBJ1-1 and V is TRBV18; 7 bases match TRBD1. Germline CDR1 KGHSH, CDR2 LQKENI. CDR3 length: 14 residues. CDR3 DNA sequence: TGTGCCAGCTCACCGGCGACAGGGAACTCTGAAGCTTTCTTT. It encodes CASSPATGNSEAFF.

The rearrangement links TRBV6-5 to TRBJ1-5; 8 bases agree with TRBD1. The CDR3 has 13 amino acids. The germline gives CDR1 MNHEY, CDR2 SVGAGI. Trimming took 10 bases from V and 7 from J; bases not matched to a gene: 9. DNA for the CDR3: TGTGCCACTAAGCCGGACAGGGCCCAGCCCCAGCATTTT. It encodes CATKPDRAQPQHF.

The V and J genes are TRBV13 and TRBJ1-6, with TRBD1 as a possible D gene (5 bases). Trimming removed 4 bases at V and 7 bases at J, with 14 bases between. CDR3 length equals 15 residues. Germline V CDR1 and CDR2: PRHDT, FYEKMQ (reference sequence). The CDR3 DNA follows: TGTGCCAGCAGCTCTGGGGGAGGAGACAATTCACCCCTCCACTTT. It codes for CASSSGGGDNSPLHF. Together with reference TRBV13 and TRBJ1-6, the CDR3 gives the full variable domain: AAGVIQSPRHLIKEKRETATLKCYPIPRHDTVYWYQQGPGQDPQFLISFYEKMQSDKGSIPDRFSAQQFSDYHSELNMSSLELGDSALYFCASSSGGGDNSPLHFGNGTRLTVT.

The chain has TRBV2 and TRBJ1-2; D uncertain. Germline V lookup: CDR1 SNHLY, CDR2 FYNNEI. V shed 6 bases and J shed 4 bases, with 15 bases lying between them. The CDR3 has 14 amino acids. This CDR3 reads CASRGLRVLYGYTF. DNA of the CDR3: TGTGCCAGCAGGGGGTTGCGGGTTCTCTATGGCTACACCTTC.

The gene calls are TRBV25-1 and TRBJ1-1, with 9 positions matching TRBD1. Trimming at V came to 4 bases and at J to 5 bases, leaving 5 bases not matched to a gene. CDR3 length equals 14 residues. Germline V gene data show CDR1 as MGHDK and CDR2 as SYGVNS. CDR3 region: CASSGYRGRTEAFF. The CDR3 DNA is TGTGCCAGCAGTGGGTACAGGGGGCGGACTGAAGCTTTCTTT. Full variable domain (outside the CDR3, taken from reference TRBV25-1 and TRBJ1-1): EADIYQTPRYLVIGTGKKITLECSQTMGHDKMYWYQQDPGMELHLIHYSYGVNSTEKGDLSSESTVSRIRTEHFPLTLESARPSHTSQYLCASSGYRGRTEAFFGQGTRLTVV.

This sequence joins TRBV19 and TRBJ1-5, with 7 bases identical to TRBD1. Germline CDR1 is LNHDA and CDR2 is SQIVND (reference sequence). J lost 6 bases, V lost 2 bases, and 7 bases had no gene match. The CDR3 spans 15 residues. In DNA form, the CDR3 reads TGTGCCAGTAGTATACGGAGGGGGCTAGGTCAGCCCCAGCATTTT. Amino acids: CASSIRRGLGQPQHF.

Only one count was recorded for this clone. V gene TRBV7-9 combines with J gene TRBJ1-2, with D perhaps TRBD1 (6 bases). CDR1 is SEHNR, CDR2 FQNEAQ, per germline (reference sequence). The ends were cut back, 4 bases at V and 2 bases at J, with 17 bases in the middle. This CDR3 is built from 16 residues. Here the CDR3 reads CASSSLGGGVNYGYTF. The CDR3 coding sequence is TGTGCCAGCAGCTCCTTAGGGGGGGGCGTCAACTATGGCTACACCTTC.

This sequence joins TRBV3-1 (or the pseudogene TRBV3-2) and TRBJ1-2; 7 bases line up with TRBD1. V lost 2 bases, J lost 7 bases, and 10 bases stayed unmatched. The CDR3 contains 15 residues. CDR1 is LGHDT and CDR2 is YNNKEL in the germline V gene (reference sequence). The CDR3 DNA sequence: TGTGCCAGCAGCCAAACGACGACAGGGCTAACTGGCTACACCTTC. As protein: CASSQTTTGLTGYTF.

Comments on this clone: The sample contains more than one DNA sequence encoding this CDR3. The chain uses TRBV5-6 and TRBJ1-4; possible D gene TRBD1, 5 bases. From germline, CDR1 is SGHDT and CDR2 YYEEEE. V gave up 0 bases and J gave up 4 bases, with 7 bases separating them. This CDR3 comprises 14 residues. The CDR3 coding sequence is TGTGCCAGCAGCTTGGCAGGGTTTAATGAAAAACTGTTTTTT. Translated, it gives CASSLAGFNEKLFF.

This sequence joins TRBV5-4 and TRBJ2-1; 8 nucleotides match TRBD2. The CDR3 consists of 15 residues. V shed 3 bases and J 1 base; nucleotides not matched to a gene: 3. Germline lookup yields CDR1 SGHNT and CDR2 YYREEE (reference sequence). The DNA of the CDR3 is TGTGCCAGCAGCTCCGGGGGGGCGTCCTACAATGAGCAGTTCTTC. Residues: CASSSGGASYNEQFF.

This clone has only a few counts. The V gene is TRBV7-2, the J gene TRBJ1-5; D call uncertain. Trimming left V 8 bases short and J 2 bases short, with 13 bases between. Germline V gene lookup returns CDR1 SGHTA and CDR2 FQGNSA. The CDR3 extends over 14 amino acids. The CDR3 DNA follows: TGTGCCAGCTCCCAGAACGTTGGCAATCAGCCCCAGCATTTT. Its translation: CASSQNVGNQPQHF.

This sequence joins TRBV16 and TRBJ2-2; D uncertain. V was trimmed by 2 bases and J by 3 bases, leaving 10 bases between them. CDR1 KGHSY and CDR2 FQNENV come from the germline V gene. This CDR3 has 15 residues. CDR3: CASSQDQAYTGELFF. The CDR3 coding sequence is TGTGCCAGCAGCCAAGACCAGGCCTACACCGGGGAGCTGTTTTTT.

The chain couples TRBV15 to TRBJ2-7; tentative D call: TRBD2 (6 bases). The length of the CDR3 is 14 residues. V lost 2 bases, J lost 9 bases, and 17 bases lay in between. Germline V gene data show CDR1 as LNHNV and CDR2 as YYDKDF (reference sequence). CDR3 loop: CATSRNWDGTGQYF. The CDR3 DNA reads as TGTGCCACCAGCAGAAATTGGGACGGGACTGGGCAGTACTTC.

The chain joins TRBV6-2 or TRBV6-3 to TRBJ1-1; D is undetermined. Trimming shortened V by 0 bases and J by 7 bases, and 9 bases separated the two germline ends. The CDR3 is made up of 13 amino acids. The V gene's germline CDR1 is MNHEY and CDR2 SVGEGT. This CDR3 is CASSYSREDEAFF. CDR3 nucleotides: TGTGCCAGCAGTTACTCTAGGGAGGATGAAGCTTTCTTT.

Turning to this clone: Because the CDR3's place on the DNA is in doubt, the DNA is left out and the CDR3 is given as listed by TCRdb. The J gene is TRBJ2-7, the V gene TRBV21-1; the table names TRBD1, a call not compared with the DNA. TRBV21-1 represents a pseudogene. The CDR3 sequence runs 16 residues, both termini included. This CDR3 reads CASFSKWGTGSYEQYF.

V and J are TRBV7-9 and TRBJ1-2, with 9 bases matching TRBD1. CDR1 is SEHNR and CDR2 is FQNEAQ in the germline V gene (reference sequence). The V and J ends lost 11 bases and 5 bases, in that order; junction bases with no gene match: 15. The CDR3 has 15 residues. CDR3 in DNA: TGTGCCCCGCGAGAACACCAGACAGGGGGATATGGCTACACCTTC. This gives the protein CAPREHQTGGYGYTF. Variable domain in full (rest from reference TRBV7-9 and TRBJ1-2): DTGVSQNPRHKITKRGQNVTFRCDPISEHNRLYWYRQTLGQGPEFLTYFQNEAQLEKSRLLSDRFSAERPKGSFSTLEIQRTEQGDSAMYLCAPREHQTGGYGYTFGSGTRLTVV.